These 7 T cell receptor beta chains came from one sample sequenced in a study of memory CD8 T cells in hepatitis C reinfection. TCRdb's table, derived via immunoSEQ multiplex PCR, lists solely in-frame clones and lacks some. In the table there are around 45,000 clones, roughly 89% of which are singletons. Time point here: late/post reinfection, 12 to 24 weeks after detection. Sorted cells were sequenced directly ex vivo without any in vitro expansion. The sequenced material came from naive CD8+ T cells sorted from blood. These receptors were collected from a man aged 18 to 30 with hepatitis C virus infection.

The chain combines TRBV28 with TRBJ2-5, with TRBD2 identical over 9 bases. V lost 2 bases to trimming and J lost 2 bases; unmatched junction nucleotides: 6. The CDR3 runs 16 residues. Germline V gene lookup returns CDR1 MDHEN and CDR2 SYDVKM. The CDR3 sequence is CASSLNLAGRQETQYF. The CDR3 DNA reads as TGTGCCAGCAGTTTAAACCTAGCGGGAAGACAAGAGACCCAGTACTTC.

The V gene is TRBV11-2, the J gene TRBJ2-3; 7 bases fit TRBD2. Germline V gene data show CDR1 as SGHAT and CDR2 as FQNNGV. After removal of 1 base from V and 4 bases from J, the junction contained 8 bases not matched to a gene. The CDR3 sequence is 16 residues long. In nucleotides, the CDR3 is TGTGCCAGCAGCTTAGCCACGGGGAGGGGTTCAGATACGCAGTATTTT. As protein: CASSLATGRGSDTQYF.

This clone was recorded once. The rearrangement joins TRBV7-9 to TRBJ2-1; TRBD2 matches at 11 bases. V trimming: 4 bases; J trimming: 4 bases; junction bases outside the gene matches: 3. CDR3 length: 15 residues. CDR1 SEHNR and CDR2 FQNEAQ come from the germline V gene (reference sequence). DNA for the CDR3: TGTGCCAGCAGCTCCACTAGCGGGAGTTACAATGAGCAGTTCTTC. Its protein is CASSSTSGSYNEQFF.

The chain has TRBV29-1 and TRBJ2-5; tentative D call: TRBD1 (5 bases). V gave up 3 bases and J gave up 5 bases, with 10 bases separating them. The CDR3 loop spans 12 amino acids. The V gene's germline CDR1 is SQVTM and CDR2 ANQGSEA. The CDR3 bases are TGCAGCGTTGATCCAGGGATGGAGACCCAGTACTTC. This sequence encodes CSVDPGMETQYF.

The chain uses TRBV15 and TRBJ2-2; 10 bases map to TRBD1. Germline V lookup: CDR1 LNHNV, CDR2 YYDKDF (reference sequence). CDR3 length: 15 amino acids. V lost 4 bases, J lost 4 bases, and 3 bases stayed unmatched. The CDR3 protein is CATSIRQGATGELFF. DNA for the CDR3: TGTGCCACCAGCATCAGACAGGGGGCCACCGGGGAGCTGTTTTTT.

On this clone itself: Other DNA variants within this sample encode the same CDR3. The V and J genes are TRBV27 and TRBJ1-1, with 8 positions matching TRBD1. Trimming took 7 bases from V and 1 from J; bases not matched to a gene: 2. CDR1 and CDR2 (germline): MNHEY, SMNVEV (reference sequence). CDR3 size: 13 residues. The CDR3 spells CASTGQGNTEAFF. Written as DNA, the CDR3 is TGTGCCAGCACCGGACAGGGGAACACTGAAGCTTTCTTT.

The chain has TRBV6-1 and TRBJ2-3; TRBD2 aligns across 7 bases. V lost 7 bases and J lost 6; bases outside the gene matches: 13. Germline lookup yields CDR1 MNHNS and CDR2 SASEGT. CDR3 length: 15 residues. The CDR3 protein is CASTEFGRASDTQYF. Here the CDR3 DNA reads TGTGCCAGCACCGAATTTGGGAGGGCCTCTGATACGCAGTATTTT.